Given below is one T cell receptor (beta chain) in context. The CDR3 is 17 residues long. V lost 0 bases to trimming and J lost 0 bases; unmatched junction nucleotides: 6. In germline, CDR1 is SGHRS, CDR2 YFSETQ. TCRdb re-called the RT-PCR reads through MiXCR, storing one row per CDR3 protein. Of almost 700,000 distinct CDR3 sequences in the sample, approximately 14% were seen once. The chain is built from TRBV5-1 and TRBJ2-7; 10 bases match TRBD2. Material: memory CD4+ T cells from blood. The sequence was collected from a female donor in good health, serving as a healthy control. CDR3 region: CASSLAGLAGVSYEQYF. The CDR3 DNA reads TGCGCCAGCAGCTTGGCAGGTCTAGCGGGGGTCTCCTACGAGCAGTACTTC.